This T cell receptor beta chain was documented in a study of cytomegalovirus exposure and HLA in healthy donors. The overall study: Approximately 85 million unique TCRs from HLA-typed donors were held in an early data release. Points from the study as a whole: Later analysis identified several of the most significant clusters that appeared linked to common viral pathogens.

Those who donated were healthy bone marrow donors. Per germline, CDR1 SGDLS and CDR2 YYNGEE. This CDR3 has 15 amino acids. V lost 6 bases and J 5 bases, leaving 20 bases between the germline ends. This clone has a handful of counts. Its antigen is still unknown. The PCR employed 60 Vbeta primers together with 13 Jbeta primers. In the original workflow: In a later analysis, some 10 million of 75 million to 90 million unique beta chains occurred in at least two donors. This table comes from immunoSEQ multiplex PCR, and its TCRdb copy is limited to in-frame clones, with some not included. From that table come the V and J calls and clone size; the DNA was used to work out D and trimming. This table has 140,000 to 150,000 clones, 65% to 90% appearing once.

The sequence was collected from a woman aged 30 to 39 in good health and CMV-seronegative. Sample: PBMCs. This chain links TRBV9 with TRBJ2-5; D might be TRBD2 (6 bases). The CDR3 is CASNNQRRAGETQYF. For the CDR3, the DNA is TGTGCCAGCAATAATCAGAGAAGGGCGGGGGAGACCCAGTACTTC.